What follows describes a single T cell receptor beta chain. Produced via immunoSEQ multiplex PCR; TCRdb's table is partial and in-frame only. This table has about 660,000 clones, 70% to 90% appearing once. This sample was included in a study of shared T cell receptors in the human thymus. Trimming cost V 6 bases and J 0 bases, with 15 bases left between them. The germline V gene has CDR1 SQVTM and CDR2 ANQGSEA. The CDR3 covers 15 residues. The same sample was also used in a study of human thymus T cells. That study reports: Resections that were taken during corrective heart surgery supplied the thymus tissue. Repertoires sampled from thymus and blood appeared biased in V and J gene usage.

This TCR derives from a boy in the first two years of life with a congenital heart defect. The chain links TRBV29-1 to TRBJ2-1; D is uncertain. The material sequenced was thymocytes. For the CDR3, the DNA is TGCAGCGTGTTATTAGCCTCGAGCTCCTACAATGAGCAGTTCTTC. It encodes CSVLLASSSYNEQFF.